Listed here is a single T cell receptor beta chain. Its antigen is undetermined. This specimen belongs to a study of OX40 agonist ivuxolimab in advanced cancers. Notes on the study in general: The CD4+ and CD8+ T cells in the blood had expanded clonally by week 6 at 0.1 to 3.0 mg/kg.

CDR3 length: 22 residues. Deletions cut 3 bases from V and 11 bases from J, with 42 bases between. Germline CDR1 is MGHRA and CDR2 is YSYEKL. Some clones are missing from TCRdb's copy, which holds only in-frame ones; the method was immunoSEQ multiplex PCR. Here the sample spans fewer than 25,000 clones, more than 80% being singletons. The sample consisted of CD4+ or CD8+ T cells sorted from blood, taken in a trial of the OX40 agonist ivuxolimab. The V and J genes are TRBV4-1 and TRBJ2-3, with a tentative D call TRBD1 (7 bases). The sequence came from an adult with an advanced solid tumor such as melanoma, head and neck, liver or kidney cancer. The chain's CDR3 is CASSHHPDRVVSGKGGRLRQYF. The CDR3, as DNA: TGCGCCAGCAGCCACCACCCCGACAGGGTCGTTAGTGGGAAGGGGGGTAGGTTGAGGCAGTATTTT.